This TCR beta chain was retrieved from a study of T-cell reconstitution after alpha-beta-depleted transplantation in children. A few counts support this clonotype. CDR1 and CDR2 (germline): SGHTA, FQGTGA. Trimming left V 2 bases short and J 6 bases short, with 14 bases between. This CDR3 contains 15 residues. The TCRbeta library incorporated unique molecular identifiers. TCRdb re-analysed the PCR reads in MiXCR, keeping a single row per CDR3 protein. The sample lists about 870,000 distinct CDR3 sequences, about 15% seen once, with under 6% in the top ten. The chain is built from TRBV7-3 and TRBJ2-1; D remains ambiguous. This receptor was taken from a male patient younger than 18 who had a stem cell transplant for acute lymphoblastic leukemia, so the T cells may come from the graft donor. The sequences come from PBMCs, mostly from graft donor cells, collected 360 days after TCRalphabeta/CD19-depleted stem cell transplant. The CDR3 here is CASSLGILESNEQFF. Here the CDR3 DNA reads TGTGCCAGCAGCTTAGGTATTTTAGAGAGCAATGAGCAGTTCTTC. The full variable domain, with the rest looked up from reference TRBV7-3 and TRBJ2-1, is GAGVSQTPSNKVTEKGKYVELRCDPISGHTALYWYRQSLGQGPEFLIYFQGTGAADDSGLPNDRFFAVRPEGSVSTLKIQRTERGDSAVYLCASSLGILESNEQFFGPGTRLTVL.